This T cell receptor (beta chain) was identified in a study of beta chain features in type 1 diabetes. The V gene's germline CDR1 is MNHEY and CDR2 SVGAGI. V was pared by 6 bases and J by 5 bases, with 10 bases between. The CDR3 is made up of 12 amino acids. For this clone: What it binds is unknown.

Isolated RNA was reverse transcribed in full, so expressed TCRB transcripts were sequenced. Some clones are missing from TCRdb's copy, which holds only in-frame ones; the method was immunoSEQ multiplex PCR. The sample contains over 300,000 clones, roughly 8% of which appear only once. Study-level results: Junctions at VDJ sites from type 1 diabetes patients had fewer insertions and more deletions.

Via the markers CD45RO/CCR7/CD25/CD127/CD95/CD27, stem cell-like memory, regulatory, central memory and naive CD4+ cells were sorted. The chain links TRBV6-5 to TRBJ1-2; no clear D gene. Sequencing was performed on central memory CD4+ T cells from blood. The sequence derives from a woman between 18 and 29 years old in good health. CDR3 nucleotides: TGTGCCAGCAGGCCAACCGGGTATGGCTACACCTTC. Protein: CASRPTGYGYTF.